This T cell receptor beta chain emerged from a study of neurological immune-mediated disorders. This clonotype was recorded many times. What it recognizes is unknown. Relative to the germline gene, one junction end is altered; a read error may explain this. The cell input for sorted libraries was some 1 million, and those cells were CD4+ or CD8+ T cells. TCRdb passed the 5' RACE reads through MiXCR, listing each CDR3 protein once. The table includes some 47,000 distinct CDR3 sequences, over 6% detected once. This CDR3 contains 13 residues. From germline, CDR1 is MGHDK and CDR2 SYGVNS. General study findings and limits: TCR clonal expansion peaked in HTLV-1-associated myelopathy patients and was lowest in multiple sclerosis patients.

The clonotype originates from a woman between 40 and 50 years old in good health. The chain uses TRBV25-1 and TRBJ2-1; no clear D gene. Sequenced input: CD4+ T cells from blood. In DNA form, the CDR3 reads TGTGCCAGCACTCGATCCTCCTCCAATGAGCAGTTCTTC. Amino acid sequence: CASTRSSSNEQFF.